This record looks at one T cell receptor (beta chain) sequence and its context. In germline, CDR1 is SQVTM, CDR2 ANQGSEA. Germline trimming cut 5 bases from V and 8 bases from J; bases unmatched to any gene: 11. CDR3 length: 14 amino acids. The PCR used 60 V beta and 13 J beta primers. Assay: immunoSEQ multiplex PCR; the TCRdb copy retains only in-frame clones and omits some. The table has 75,000 to 100,000 clones, around three quarters seen once. This sample was taken from a study of glioma-infiltrating T cells after dendritic cell vaccination. Blood PBMC samples: pre-vaccination, two weeks post third vaccination, and at tumor progression.

Specimen: blood, collected before dendritic cell vaccination. The clonotype originates from a human donor with glioblastoma. This chain uses TRBV29-1 with TRBJ2-1; 8 bases are shared with TRBD1. CDR3 nucleotides: TGCAGCGTTACGACACGGACAGGGTCCCATGAGCAGTTCTTC. Amino acids: CSVTTRTGSHEQFF.